This T cell receptor beta chain was identified during a study of T-cell reconstitution after alpha-beta-depleted transplantation in children. As it was prepared, the TCRbeta library received unique molecular identifiers. TCRdb re-called the PCR reads through MiXCR, storing one row per CDR3 protein. The data contain about 420,000 distinct CDR3 sequences, about 16% of them singletons. With V trimmed by 0 bases and J by 6 bases, 5 bases remained unmatched. The CDR3 sequence is 15 residues long. Germline CDR1 reads SGHAT; CDR2 reads FQNNGV. The receptor comes from a boy under two years old who had a stem cell transplant for Wiskott-Aldrich syndrome, so the T cells may come from the graft donor. This sample comprised PBMCs, mostly from graft donor cells, obtained 360 days after TCRalphabeta/CD19-depleted stem cell transplant. The V call is TRBV11-2, the J call TRBJ2-1, with 7 positions matching TRBD2. The DNA of the CDR3 is TGTGCCAGCAGCTTAGACGGGGGGTTGGTCAATGAGCAGTTCTTC. Its protein product is CASSLDGGLVNEQFF.